Only one count was recorded for the clone carrying this T cell receptor beta chain. Clones were read by immunoSEQ multiplex PCR, and TCRdb kept only the in-frame ones, dropping some. The sample has some 200,000 clones, roughly 88% seen once. This entry is derived from a study of T cell responses to AZD1222 COVID-19 vaccine. Germline V gene data show CDR1 as KGHDR and CDR2 as SFDVKD. CDR3 length: 16 residues. V gave up 5 bases and J gave up 6 bases, with 19 bases separating them. This sequence joins TRBV24-1 and TRBJ2-1; the D gene is possibly TRBD2 (5 bases). The sequence derives from an adult in good health. The source material was peripheral blood, sampled on day 0 of AZD1222 vaccination. The CDR3 protein is CATSARSGPLTNEQFF. The CDR3 DNA follows: TGTGCCACCAGTGCCCGGAGCGGACCCCTTACCAATGAGCAGTTCTTC.